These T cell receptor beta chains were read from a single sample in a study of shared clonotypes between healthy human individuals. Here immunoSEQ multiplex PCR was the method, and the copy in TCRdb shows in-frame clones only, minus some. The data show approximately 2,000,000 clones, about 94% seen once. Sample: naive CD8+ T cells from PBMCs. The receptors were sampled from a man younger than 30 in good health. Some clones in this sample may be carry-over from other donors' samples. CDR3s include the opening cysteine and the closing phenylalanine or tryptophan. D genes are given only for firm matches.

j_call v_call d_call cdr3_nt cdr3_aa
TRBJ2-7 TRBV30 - TGTGCCTGGAGTACCAGACTCGCGACCTCCTACGAGCAGTACTTC CAWSTRLATSYEQYF
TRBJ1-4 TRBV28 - TGTGCCAGCAGTTTGGGCCAGGGTACTGAAAAACTGTTTTTT CASSLGQGTEKLFF
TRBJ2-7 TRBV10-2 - TGCGCCAGCAGTGAGTTTGGGGACCCAACCTCCTACGAGCAGTACTTC CASSEFGDPTSYEQYF
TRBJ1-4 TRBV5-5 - TGTGCCAGCAGCTTGGCCGTAAGGCCCCCTAATGAAAAACTGTTTTTT CASSLAVRPPNEKLFF
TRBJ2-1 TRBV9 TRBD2 TGTGCCAGCAGCGTAGGAGGGACTACCGAGCAGTTCTTC CASSVGGTTEQFF
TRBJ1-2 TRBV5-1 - TGCGCCAGCAGCTGGGGTAGAGGGGCAGACGCTAACTATGGCTACACCTTC CASSWGRGADANYGYTF
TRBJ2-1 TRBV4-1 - TGCGCCAGCAGCCAAAGTAGGGGAATGCCTCTGGGCAATGAGCAGTTCTTC CASSQSRGMPLGNEQFF
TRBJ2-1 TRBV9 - TGTGCCAGCAGCGTAGGACTCTCTCCATACAATGAGCAGTTCTTC CASSVGLSPYNEQFF
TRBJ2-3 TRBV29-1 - TGCAGCGTGCTCGGGACACCCGCTAGCACAGATACGCAGTATTTT CSVLGTPASTDTQYF
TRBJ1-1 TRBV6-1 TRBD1 TGTGCCAGCAGTGAAGGGACAGGGTGGGCCACTGAAGCTTTCTTT CASSEGTGWATEAFF
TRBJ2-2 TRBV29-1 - TGCAGCGTTGTAGAGGAATCTAACACCGGGGAGCTGTTTTTT CSVVEESNTGELFF
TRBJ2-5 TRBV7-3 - TGTGCCAGCAGCCCCGGCGGAAAGACCCAGTACTTC CASSPGGKTQYF
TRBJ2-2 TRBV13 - TGTGCCAGCAGCTTAGGCTCGTCGGGACACACCGGGGAGCTGTTTTTT CASSLGSSGHTGELFF
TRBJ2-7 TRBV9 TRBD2 TGTGCCAGCAGCGCCGGGACTAGCGGGCTATACGAGCAGTACTTC CASSAGTSGLYEQYF
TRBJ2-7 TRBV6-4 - TGTGCACGGACGCTAAAGTTGTCCTACGAGCAGTACTTC CARTLKLSYEQYF
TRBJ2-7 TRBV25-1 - TGTGCCACCATAGCCGGCGATGGGGGCCGAGGGGGCGAGCAGTACTTC CATIAGDGGRGGEQYF
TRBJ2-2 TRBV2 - TGTGCCAGCAGTGAATTGGACTATACGAACACCGGGGAGCTGTTTTTT CASSELDYTNTGELFF
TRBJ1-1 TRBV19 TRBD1 TGTGCCAGCAAAGACAGGGACGGGTCCCCGTGGACTGAAGCTTTCTTT CASKDRDGSPWTEAFF
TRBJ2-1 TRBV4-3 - TGCGCCAGCAGCCAAGAAAGTCCGGACTGGGATCCTGAGCAGTTCTTC CASSQESPDWDPEQFF
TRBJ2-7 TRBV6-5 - TGTGCCAGCAAGTCAGGGTCTTGGTACGAGCAGTACTTC CASKSGSWYEQYF
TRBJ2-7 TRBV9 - TGTGCCAGCAGCGCTGGCGGGCCATTATACGAGCAGTACTTC CASSAGGPLYEQYF
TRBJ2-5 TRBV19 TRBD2 TGTGCCAGTAGTATAGCCCCCCGGCTTGGACTAGCGGACGAAGAGACCCAGTACTTC CASSIAPRLGLADEETQYF
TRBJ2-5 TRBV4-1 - TGCGCCAGCAGCCAAGATCCAGGCTCGGGTGAGACCCAGTACTTC CASSQDPGSGETQYF
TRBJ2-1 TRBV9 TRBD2 TGTGCCAGCAGCGTAGTAGCGGGAGACTACAATGAGCAGTTCTTC CASSVVAGDYNEQFF
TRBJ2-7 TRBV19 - TGTGCCAGTAGGCTTACCTTCACAGGGTCCTACGAGCAGTACTTC CASRLTFTGSYEQYF